A selection of T cell receptor beta chains follows, all from one sample in a study of blood T cells in healthy people across ages. TCRdb fed the 5' RACE reads into MiXCR, producing one record per CDR3 protein. This sample has around 1,500,000 distinct CDR3 sequences; 28% occur once, and the top ten carry 7.7%. Sequencing used blood. The receptors derive from a woman in her 30s in good health. Both conserved end residues are part of each CDR3. A D gene is named only where the DNA matches it firmly. Expanded clones get a size class; other rows say once, few or many, or leave the size out.

d_call,j_call,clone_size,v_call,cdr3_aa,cdr3_nt
NA,TRBJ2-1,many,TRBV6-2/TRBV6-3,CASSYLARVNEQFF,TGTGCCAGCAGTTACCTAGCGAGGGTCAATGAGCAGTTCTTC
NA,TRBJ2-5,few,TRBV9,CASSLGRIQETQYF,TGTGCCAGCAGTCTCGGACGGATCCAAGAGACCCAGTACTTC
NA,TRBJ1-4,NA,TRBV15,CATSLRIYEKLFF,TGTGCCACCAGCTTAAGGATATACGAAAAACTGTTTTTT
NA,TRBJ2-5,NA,TRBV7-2,CTSSLVPGLGESQYF,TGTACCAGCAGCTTAGTCCCAGGTCTAGGCGAGAGCCAGTACTTC
NA,TRBJ1-2,NA,TRBV20-1,CSARQLADYGYTF,TGCAGTGCTCGACAGCTAGCGGACTATGGCTACACCTTC
TRBD1,TRBJ1-4,NA,TRBV5-5,CASSSRDRDEKLFF,TGTGCCAGCAGCTCCCGGGACAGGGATGAAAAACTGTTTTTT
TRBD1,TRBJ2-1,NA,TRBV5-1,CASSSYGTGGEQFF,TGCGCCAGCAGCTCGTACGGGACAGGGGGTGAGCAGTTCTTC
TRBD1,TRBJ1-5,few,TRBV12-3/TRBV12-4,CASSIDRVAQPQHF,TGTGCCAGCTCTATAGACAGGGTGGCTCAGCCCCAGCATTTT
TRBD1,TRBJ2-7,few,TRBV14,CASSRDRTSAQYF,TGTGCCAGCAGCCGGGACAGGACTTCCGCGCAGTACTTC
NA,TRBJ1-2,few,TRBV29-1,CSVVDGYTF,TGCAGCGTTGTTGATGGCTACACCTTC
NA,TRBJ2-7,many,TRBV4-1,CASSQEYSEATYEQYF,TGCGCCAGCAGCCAAGAATATAGTGAGGCAACCTACGAGCAGTACTTC
NA,TRBJ1-3,once,TRBV6-5,CASSYSNRVWEGNTIYF,TGTGCCAGCAGTTACTCGAATCGGGTGTGGGAAGGAAACACCATATATTTT
NA,TRBJ1-5,NA,TRBV12-5,CASGPPYGDSRQQPQHF,TGTGCTAGTGGCCCTCCTTATGGAGACTCCCGACAGCAGCCCCAGCATTTT
NA,TRBJ1-1,few,TRBV29-1,CSVGTALNTEAFF,TGCAGCGTTGGGACCGCCTTAAACACTGAAGCTTTCTTT
NA,TRBJ2-3,few,TRBV20-1,CSASTQPLGTDTQYF,TGCAGTGCTAGTACCCAGCCCCTCGGCACAGATACGCAGTATTTT
TRBD2,TRBJ2-1,NA,TRBV3-1,CASSLKTSGRGNEQFF,TGTGCCAGCAGCCTCAAGACTAGCGGGAGGGGCAATGAGCAGTTCTTC
TRBD2,TRBJ2-7,many,TRBV7-2,CASSSPGTSKYEQYF,TGTGCCAGCAGCTCCCCCGGGACTAGCAAGTACGAGCAGTACTTC
TRBD1,TRBJ2-7,NA,TRBV20-1,CSAKQGAHSSYEQYF,TGCAGTGCAAAACAGGGGGCCCATAGCTCCTACGAGCAGTACTTC
TRBD1,TRBJ2-7,few,TRBV20-1,CSASFQGASYEQYF,TGCAGTGCTAGTTTTCAGGGGGCCTCCTACGAGCAGTACTTC
NA,TRBJ1-1,NA,TRBV7-9,CASSSEGVGAFF,TGTGCCAGCAGCTCCGAGGGGGTGGGCGCTTTCTTT
TRBD1,TRBJ1-6,NA,TRBV9,CASSAAGGSPLHF,TGTGCCAGCAGCGCAGCAGGGGGCTCACCCCTCCACTTT
NA,TRBJ2-5,NA,TRBV5-1,CASSLDGRSSETQYF,TGCGCCAGCAGCTTGGATGGCAGGTCGTCGGAGACCCAGTACTTC
NA,TRBJ2-4,few,TRBV29-1,CSVEERGAAKNIQYF,TGCAGCGTTGAAGAGAGGGGGGCAGCCAAAAACATTCAGTACTTC
TRBD2,TRBJ2-2,NA,TRBV7-2,CASSPRTSYTGELFF,TGTGCCAGCAGCCCACGGACTAGTTACACCGGGGAGCTGTTTTTT
NA,TRBJ2-7,few,TRBV5-1,CASSVGQPYEQYF,TGCGCCAGCAGCGTTGGACAGCCGTACGAGCAGTACTTC
NA,TRBJ1-4,NA,TRBV9,CASSVAPGGNEKLFF,TGTGCCAGCAGCGTAGCTCCGGGAGGTAATGAAAAACTGTTTTTT
TRBD2,TRBJ2-3,few,TRBV12-3/TRBV12-4,CASSSRTSGDTTDTQYF,TGTGCCAGCAGCTCTCGGACTAGCGGGGACACCACAGATACGCAGTATTTT
TRBD2,TRBJ2-2,few,TRBV12-3/TRBV12-4,CASRDGRANTGELFF,TGTGCCAGCAGAGACGGGAGGGCAAACACCGGGGAGCTGTTTTTT
TRBD2,TRBJ2-7,NA,TRBV30,CAWSPTGGEQYF,TGTGCCTGGAGTCCGACGGGGGGCGAGCAGTACTTC
TRBD1,TRBJ2-7,NA,TRBV12-3/TRBV12-4,CASSMTGGYEQYF,TGTGCCAGCAGTATGACAGGGGGCTACGAGCAGTACTTC
TRBD1,TRBJ2-7,NA,TRBV6-2/TRBV6-3,CTSRDRNEQYF,TGTACCAGCAGGGACAGGAACGAGCAGTACTTC
NA,TRBJ2-1,NA,TRBV19,CASSIWPFSYNEQFF,TGTGCCAGTAGTATTTGGCCCTTCTCCTACAATGAGCAGTTCTTC
NA,TRBJ1-2,NA,TRBV29-1,CSADRSSANYGYTF,TGCAGCGCGGACCGGTCTTCAGCTAACTATGGCTACACCTTC
NA,TRBJ2-5,NA,TRBV5-1,CASSFRTGPETQYF,TGCGCCAGCAGCTTTCGAACAGGGCCGGAGACCCAGTACTTC
NA,TRBJ1-5,NA,TRBV18,CASSPLPTDSNQPQHF,TGTGCCAGCTCACCCCTCCCGACGGATAGCAATCAGCCCCAGCATTTT
NA,TRBJ1-1,NA,TRBV19,CASSIEFGEVTNTEAFF,TGTGCCAGTAGTATCGAATTCGGCGAGGTGACGAACACTGAAGCTTTCTTT
TRBD2,TRBJ2-5,NA,TRBV6-6,CASSYRGGKETQYF,TGCGCCAGCAGTTACCGGGGGGGGAAAGAGACCCAGTACTTC
TRBD2,TRBJ2-5,NA,TRBV5-1,CASSVGGGPEETQYF,TGCGCCAGCAGCGTCGGCGGGGGGCCGGAAGAGACCCAGTACTTC
TRBD2,TRBJ2-7,many,TRBV29-1,CSVVRLVWRERVSSYEQYF,TGCAGCGTTGTTCGTCTCGTCTGGCGGGAGAGGGTTAGCTCCTACGAGCAGTACTTC
NA,TRBJ1-1,NA,TRBV29-1,CSVEILISRLPLNTEAFF,TGCAGCGTTGAAATCCTGATCAGTAGACTTCCTTTGAACACTGAAGCTTTCTTT
NA,TRBJ1-2,NA,TRBV12-3/TRBV12-4,CASSPTSPGTRWKYTF,TGTGCCAGCAGTCCTACCTCCCCGGGGACTCGATGGAAATACACCTTC
NA,TRBJ1-4,NA,TRBV11-2,CASSLGREVGEKLFF,TGTGCCAGCAGCTTAGGTCGGGAGGTGGGGGAAAAACTGTTTTTT
TRBD1,TRBJ2-5,few,TRBV7-6,CASSQSRGKEETQYF,TGTGCCAGCAGCCAGTCCAGGGGGAAAGAAGAGACCCAGTACTTC
TRBD1,TRBJ1-2,few,TRBV5-5,CASSAPRWTGPYGYTF,TGTGCCAGCAGCGCCCCTCGCTGGACAGGTCCCTATGGCTACACCTTC
NA,TRBJ1-1,few,TRBV3-1,CASSQEYRTEAFF,TGTGCCAGCAGCCAAGAGTACAGGACTGAAGCTTTCTTT
NA,TRBJ2-1,NA,TRBV21-1,CASSISSDEQFF,TGTGCCAGCAGCATCTCGAGCGATGAGCAGTTCTTC
NA,TRBJ1-5,NA,TRBV4-1,CASSQNNRAVNQPQHF,TGCGCCAGCAGCCAGAACAACAGGGCGGTTAATCAGCCCCAGCATTTT
NA,TRBJ1-2,few,TRBV6-5,CASRAGGGGDYGYTF,TGTGCCAGCAGGGCGGGGGGAGGAGGTGACTATGGCTACACCTTC
NA,TRBJ2-7,once,TRBV7-2,CASRGTSTHSEQYF,TGTGCCAGCAGGGGCACAAGTACACACAGTGAGCAGTACTTC
NA,TRBJ2-1,few,TRBV11-2,CASSLYRSREISSHNEQFF,TGTGCCAGCAGCTTATATAGATCCCGGGAGATTTCGTCGCACAATGAGCAGTTCTTC
NA,TRBJ2-5,many,TRBV10-2,CASSDRGQETQYF,TGCGCCAGCAGTGATCGGGGGCAAGAGACCCAGTACTTC
NA,TRBJ1-1,NA,TRBV9,CASSVQGRDTEAFF,TGTGCCAGCAGCGTCCAGGGGAGGGACACTGAAGCTTTCTTT
TRBD2,TRBJ2-7,NA,TRBV7-4,CASSLGRLAGDPWVYEQYF,TGTGCCAGCAGCTTAGGTCGGCTAGCGGGAGACCCGTGGGTCTACGAGCAGTACTTC
NA,TRBJ1-2,NA,TRBV6-2/TRBV6-3,CASSTDRKADYGNTF,TGTGCCAGCAGTACCGACAGGAAAGCTGACTATGGCAACACCTTC
TRBD1,TRBJ1-2,NA,TRBV10-3,CAISPGTANYGYTF,TGTGCCATCAGTCCGGGGACAGCAAACTATGGCTACACCTTC
NA,TRBJ1-4,few,TRBV18,CASSPNRIGEKLFF,TGTGCCAGCTCACCAAATCGTATAGGTGAAAAACTGTTTTTT
TRBD1,TRBJ2-3,few,TRBV7-2,CASSQGTVGPDTQYF,TGTGCCAGCAGCCAAGGGACAGTGGGCCCAGATACGCAGTATTTT
TRBD2,TRBJ2-7,few,TRBV12-3/TRBV12-4,CASSFQAGGTYEQYF,TGTGCCAGCAGTTTCCAAGCGGGAGGGACCTACGAGCAGTACTTC
TRBD1,TRBJ1-6,NA,TRBV7-2,CASSLDPTGRDSPLHF,TGTGCCAGCAGCTTAGACCCGACAGGGCGTGATTCACCCCTCCACTTT
NA,TRBJ2-7,many,TRBV10-3,CAIRETESSSYEQYF,TGTGCCATCAGGGAGACAGAGTCATCCTCCTACGAGCAGTACTTC